This TCR beta chain was sequenced for a study of identical twins. Broader study findings: A partial confounding effect on zero-insertion analyses could come from invariant MAIT and iNKT cells.

TCRdb reprocessed the 5' RACE reads via MiXCR and lists one record per CDR3 protein. The table includes more than 250,000 distinct CDR3 sequences, 8% to 9% detected once. This clonotype was counted a few times. Its antigen is not known. The sample was also reused in another study, on yellow fever vaccine responses in identical twins.

Sequenced sample: memory (CD45RO+) T cells sorted from blood. This receptor was taken from a young woman in good health.

Here the CDR3 DNA reads TGTGCCAGCAGCTTAAGAGGGACTAGCACCTACGAGCAGTACTTC. Translation gives CASSLRGTSTYEQYF. This chain uses TRBV7-2 with TRBJ2-7; 9 bases map to TRBD2. V shed 2 bases, J shed 2 bases, and the junction held 4 bases outside the gene matches. The CDR3 consists of 15 residues. Germline CDR1 and CDR2: SGHTA and FQGNSA.